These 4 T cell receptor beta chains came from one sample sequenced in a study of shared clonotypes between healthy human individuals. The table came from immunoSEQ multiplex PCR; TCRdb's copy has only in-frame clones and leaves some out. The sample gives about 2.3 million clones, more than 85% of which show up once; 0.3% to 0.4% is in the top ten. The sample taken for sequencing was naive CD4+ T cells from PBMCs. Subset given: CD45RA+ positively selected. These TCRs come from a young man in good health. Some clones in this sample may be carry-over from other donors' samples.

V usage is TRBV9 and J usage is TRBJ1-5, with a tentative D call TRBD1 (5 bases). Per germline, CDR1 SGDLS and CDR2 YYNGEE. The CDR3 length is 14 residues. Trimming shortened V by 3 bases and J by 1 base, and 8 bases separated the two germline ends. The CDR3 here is CASSARGSNQPQHF. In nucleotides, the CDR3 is TGTGCCAGCAGCGCGCGGGGGAGCAATCAGCCCCAGCATTTT.

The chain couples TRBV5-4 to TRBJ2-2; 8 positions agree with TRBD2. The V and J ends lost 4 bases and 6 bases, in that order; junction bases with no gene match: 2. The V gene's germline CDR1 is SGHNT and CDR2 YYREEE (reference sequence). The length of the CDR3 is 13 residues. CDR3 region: CASSTGLAGELFF. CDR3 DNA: TGTGCCAGCAGCACGGGACTAGCCGGGGAGCTGTTTTTT.

The CDR3 DNA sequence: TGTGCCAGCAGCCGAGCCGACAGGAGTAACACCGGGGAGCTGTTTTTT. This translates into CASSRADRSNTGELFF. The rearrangement links TRBV13 to TRBJ2-2; D may be TRBD1 (6 bases). Germline-derived CDR1 and CDR2 are PRHDT and FYEKMQ (reference sequence). CDR3 length: 16 amino acids. Trimming cost V 5 bases and J 2 bases, with 15 bases left between them. Variable domain in full (rest from reference TRBV13 and TRBJ2-2): AAGVIQSPRHLIKEKRETATLKCYPIPRHDTVYWYQQGPGQDPQFLISFYEKMQSDKGSIPDRFSAQQFSDYHSELNMSSLELGDSALYFCASSRADRSNTGELFFGEGSRLTVL.

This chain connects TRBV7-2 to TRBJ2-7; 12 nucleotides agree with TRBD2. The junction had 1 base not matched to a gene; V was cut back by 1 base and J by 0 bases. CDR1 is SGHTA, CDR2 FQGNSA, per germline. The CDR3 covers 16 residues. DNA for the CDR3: TGTGCCAGCAGCTTAGAGACTAGCGGGAGCTCCTACGAGCAGTACTTC. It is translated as CASSLETSGSSYEQYF.